This record concerns one T cell receptor beta chain sequence. Antigen unknown. The sample originates from a study of cytomegalovirus exposure and HLA in healthy donors. Study in general: Genotyping showed roughly 77% of approximately 430 donors falling in the Caucasian-associated ancestry cluster.

The CDR3 has 15 residues. Germline CDR1 GTSNPN, CDR2 SVGIG (reference sequence). V lost 1 base, J lost 2 bases, and 5 bases stayed unmatched. Study-wide results and caveats: Most TCRs appeared rarely, but some public TCRs recurred in many donors. Analysis performed later showed TCR beta chains linked to HLA being more clonally expanded than equally common others.

Researchers ran the PCR with 60 Vbeta and 13 Jbeta primers. Clones were sequenced by immunoSEQ multiplex PCR, and TCRdb holds only the in-frame ones, with some missing. The sample holds over 110,000 clones, approximately 84% seen once. The clonotype comes from a woman aged 55-69 years in good health and CMV-seropositive. The specimen was PBMCs. The V and J genes are TRBV30 and TRBJ2-7; 10 bases are a match to TRBD2. The CDR3 protein is CAWSGTSGTAYEQYF. In DNA form, the CDR3 reads TGTGCCTGGAGTGGGACTAGCGGCACTGCCTACGAGCAGTACTTC. The complete variable domain, with remaining parts taken from reference TRBV30 and TRBJ2-7, reads SQTIHQWPATLVQPVGSPLSLECTVEGTSNPNLYWYRQAAGRGLQLLFYSVGIGQISSEVPQNLSASRPQDRQFILSSKKLLLSDSGFYLCAWSGTSGTAYEQYFGPGTRLTVT.